What follows is one T cell receptor beta chain and its context. The sample belongs to a study of blood T cell repertoires in COVID-19. Study details: The origin of the acute and convalescent COVID-19 samples was the United States, Italy and Spain. PBMCs, B-cell-depleted T cells, or T cells were the source of the cDNA or gDNA that made up the material.

Under the authors' procedure: Counts of nucleated cells, estimated from reference gene primer amplification, were obtained. TCRdb's table, derived via immunoSEQ multiplex PCR, lists solely in-frame clones and lacks some. That table furnishes V, J and clone size, whereas the DNA furnished D and trimming. The sample records roughly 120,000 clones, over 60% being singletons. This sequence originates from an elderly woman with acute or convalescent COVID-19. Sequencing was done on a sample of peripheral blood.

The DNA for the CDR3 is TGTGCCAGCAGAGGGGGACAGGGAATTTATCAGCCCCAGCATTTT. It specifies CASRGGQGIYQPQHF. The gene calls are TRBV6-5 and TRBJ1-5; 9 bases line up with TRBD1. The CDR3 runs to 15 residues. V lost 6 bases to trimming and J lost 5 bases; unmatched junction nucleotides: 8. Germline CDR1 is MNHEY and CDR2 is SVGAGI.